This entry lists 28 T cell receptor beta chains sequenced from one sample in a study of shared clonotypes between healthy human individuals. Sequencing was performed with immunoSEQ multiplex PCR; in TCRdb, only in-frame clones are kept and a portion is missing. The table shows about 480,000 clones, with 79% occurring only once. Source material: PBMCs. The receptors originated from a woman aged 40 to 55 in good health. Some clones in this sample may be carry-over from other donors' samples.

The chain is built from TRBV6-1 and TRBJ1-2, with 7 bases fitting TRBD1. CDR3 length: 15 amino acids. Trimming removed 0 bases from V and 4 bases from J; junction bases left unmatched: 5. Germline V gene data show CDR1 as MNHNS and CDR2 as SASEGT. The CDR3 nucleotides read TGTGCCAGCAGTGAAGCGGGGGCAGGGGGCTATGGCTACACCTTC. Translation gives CASSEAGAGGYGYTF.

The V and J genes are TRBV10-2 and TRBJ2-7; 9 bases map to TRBD1. The CDR3 has 15 residues. V was pared by 3 bases and J by 5 bases, with 8 bases of the junction left unmatched. Looked up from germline, CDR1 is WSHSY and CDR2 is SAAADI. CDR3 bases: TGCGCCAGCAGTGACCACCGGGACAGGGACGACGAGCAGTACTTC. This encodes CASSDHRDRDDEQYF.

CDR3 protein: CAWTDARNEQFF. The CDR3 DNA is TGTGCCTGGACGGACGCCCGTAATGAGCAGTTCTTC. The V and J genes are TRBV30 and TRBJ2-1; D ambiguous. V lost 4 bases to trimming and J lost 7 bases, with 11 bases between them. The CDR3 is 12 residues long. Germline loops: CDR1 GTSNPN, CDR2 SVGIG (reference sequence).

This chain joins TRBV7-9 and TRBJ1-2; D remains unclear. This CDR3 comprises 14 residues. Germline assignment: CDR1 SEHNR and CDR2 FQNEAQ (reference sequence). Trimming pared 2 bases from V and 2 bases from J, leaving 9 bases between. This CDR3 is CASSLWNNNYGYTF. The CDR3 region has the DNA TGTGCCAGCAGCTTATGGAATAACAACTATGGCTACACCTTC. The full variable domain, with the rest looked up from reference TRBV7-9 and TRBJ1-2, is DTGVSQNPRHKITKRGQNVTFRCDPISEHNRLYWYRQTLGQGPEFLTYFQNEAQLEKSRLLSDRFSAERPKGSFSTLEIQRTEQGDSAMYLCASSLWNNNYGYTFGSGTRLTVV.

This chain connects TRBV5-1 to TRBJ1-6; TRBD1 might be the D (6 bases). V lost 1 base, J lost 6 bases, and 11 bases lay in between. There are 15 residues in the CDR3. CDR1 and CDR2 from the germline V gene are SGHRS and YFSETQ. The CDR3 region has the DNA TGCGCCAGCAGCTTGTTGAACAGGGCTAATTCACCCCTCCACTTT. It yields the protein CASSLLNRANSPLHF.

Concerning this clone: The sample holds other DNA sequences that translate to the same CDR3. The V and J genes are TRBV5-1 and TRBJ1-1, with TRBD1 as a possible D gene (5 bases). CDR1 and CDR2 (germline): SGHRS, YFSETQ. The CDR3 has 14 amino acids. V lost 2 bases and J 1 base, leaving 9 bases between the germline ends. CDR3 in DNA: TGCGCCAGCAGCTTAGAGGGGTGGAACACTGAAGCTTTCTTT. Its protein is CASSLEGWNTEAFF.

The chain links TRBV6-5 to TRBJ2-3, with TRBD2 as a possible D gene (5 bases). Germline V gene lookup returns CDR1 MNHEY and CDR2 SVGAGI. Between the trimmed V and J ends, which lost 1 base and 2 bases, there was a span of 10 bases. The CDR3 spans 15 residues. The chain's CDR3 is CASSYYGDPTDTQYF. DNA for the CDR3: TGTGCCAGCAGTTACTACGGGGATCCCACAGATACGCAGTATTTT.

This clone was counted only a few times. The chain carries TRBV28 and TRBJ2-1; 7 bases line up with TRBD2. Germline V lookup: CDR1 MDHEN, CDR2 SYDVKM. The CDR3 sequence is 18 residues long. The V segment lost 4 bases and the J segment 0 bases; nucleotides outside the gene matches: 12. CDR3 sequence (DNA): TGTGCCAGCAGTTCCCAGACTTTACTAGCGAGCTCCTACAATGAGCAGTTCTTC. This sequence encodes CASSSQTLLASSYNEQFF. Complete variable domain (other parts from reference TRBV28 and TRBJ2-1): DVKVTQSSRYLVKRTGEKVFLECVQDMDHENMFWYRQDPGLGLRLIYFSYDVKMKEKGDIPEGYSVSREKKERFSLILESASTNQTSMYLCASSSQTLLASSYNEQFFGPGTRLTVL.

This clone has a single count. The chain employs TRBV29-1 and TRBJ1-1; the D gene is possibly TRBD1 (5 bases). The CDR3 sequence is 12 residues long. The V gene lost 4 bases and the J gene lost 6 bases, with 12 bases spanning the gap. CDR1 and CDR2 (germline): SQVTM, ANQGSEA. The CDR3 protein is CSVGGNDPEAFF. CDR3 bases: TGCAGCGTTGGGGGGAATGACCCTGAAGCTTTCTTT.

The gene calls are TRBV28 and TRBJ1-5, with TRBD1 matching 7 bases. Germline V gene sequence: CDR1 MDHEN, CDR2 SYDVKM. V gave up 7 bases and J gave up 2 bases; unmatched junction bases: 11. The CDR3 is 16 amino acids. In nucleotides, the CDR3 is TGTGCCAGCACCCAACTCACCGGGACAGGCAATCAGCCCCAGCATTTT. Amino acids: CASTQLTGTGNQPQHF.

The chain is built from TRBV28 and TRBJ2-7, with no clear D. Germline V CDR1 and CDR2: MDHEN, SYDVKM. The CDR3 is 12 residues long. Trimming cost V 8 bases and J 0 bases, with 8 bases left between them. The CDR3 DNA reads TGTGCCAGCCGTGGGTACTCCTACGAGCAGTACTTC. Translation: CASRGYSYEQYF.

This clone was observed once. The chain links TRBV28 to TRBJ1-2; D remains unclear. The CDR3 has 13 amino acids. The germline V gene encodes CDR1 MDHEN and CDR2 SYDVKM. Trimming removed 1 base at V and 2 bases at J, with 5 bases between. The CDR3 nucleotides read TGTGCCAGCAGTTTATACGGGAACTATGGCTACACCTTC. Translating it yields CASSLYGNYGYTF.

The gene calls are TRBV6-5 and TRBJ1-1, with D hard to call. Germline CDR1 and CDR2: MNHEY and SVGAGI. Trimming left V 5 bases short and J 5 bases short, with 9 bases between. The CDR3 consists of 12 residues. CDR3 protein: CASSPGFTEAFF. DNA for the CDR3: TGTGCCAGCAGTCCCGGGTTTACTGAAGCTTTCTTT.

In its sample, this clone was seen a few times. This sequence joins TRBV9 and TRBJ2-5; D may be TRBD1 (6 bases). V lost 6 bases, J lost 2 bases, and 8 bases lay in between. This CDR3 is built from 12 residues. The germline V gene encodes CDR1 SGDLS and CDR2 YYNGEE. The CDR3 sequence: CASIDRQETQYF. CDR3 DNA: TGTGCCAGCATTGACAGGCAAGAGACCCAGTACTTC.

The chain carries TRBV11-3 and TRBJ2-3; 9 nucleotides align to TRBD2. The CDR3 length is 16 residues. J was trimmed by 7 bases and V by 1 base; bases with no gene match: 9. Germline-derived CDR1 and CDR2 are SGHNT and YENEEA. In nucleotides, the CDR3 is TGTGCCAGCAGCTTAGGTCTTAGCGGGAGCGGAAATACGCAGTATTTT. Its translation is CASSLGLSGSGNTQYF.

This clone has a single count. This sequence joins TRBV18 and TRBJ1-1; perhaps TRBD1 as D (5 bases). Germline CDR1 KGHSH, CDR2 LQKENI. Trimming shortened V by 5 bases and J by 5 bases, and 12 bases separated the two germline ends. CDR3 length: 13 residues. In DNA form, the CDR3 reads TGTGCCAGCTCAACCGGGGGTGCTACTGAAGCTTTCTTT. Translating it yields CASSTGGATEAFF.

This sequence joins TRBV7-8 and TRBJ1-1, with D unclear. The CDR3 sequence is 13 residues long. Trimming removed 1 base at V and 4 bases at J, with 7 bases between. Germline CDR1 is SGHVS and CDR2 is FQNEAQ. The CDR3 DNA reads as TGTGCCAGCAGCTTAGTAGGGCCCACTGAAGCTTTCTTT. Translated: CASSLVGPTEAFF.

This clone has more than one count but fewer than ten. The chain carries TRBV5-4 and TRBJ2-3, with 14 bases aligning to TRBD2. Losses at the gene ends were 7 bases for V and 5 bases for J; bases not matched to a gene: 9. Germline CDR1 SGHNT, CDR2 YYREEE (reference sequence). This CDR3 has 16 residues. Written as DNA, the CDR3 is TGTGCCAGCTATCCAAGACTAGCGGGAGGGGTAGATACGCAGTATTTT. It yields the protein CASYPRLAGGVDTQYF.

J is TRBJ2-3 and V is TRBV5-4, with 14 bases identical to TRBD2. Germline-derived CDR1 and CDR2 are SGHNT and YYREEE (reference sequence). The CDR3 has 19 amino acids. The ends lost 4 bases at V and 3 bases at J; junction bases unmatched: 13. The chain's CDR3 is CASSAGTSGSLPGTDTQYF. The CDR3 nucleotides are TGTGCCAGCAGCGCCGGGACTAGCGGGAGTCTACCGGGAACAGATACGCAGTATTTT. Complete variable domain (other parts from reference TRBV5-4 and TRBJ2-3): ETGVTQSPTHLIKTRGQQVTLRCSSQSGHNTVSWYQQALGQGPQFIFQYYREEENGRGNFPPRFSGLQFPNYSSELNVNALELDDSALYLCASSAGTSGSLPGTDTQYFGPGTRLTVL.

V and J are TRBV30 and TRBJ2-3; D may match TRBD1 or TRBD2 (5 bases each). Germline V CDR1 and CDR2: GTSNPN, SVGIG (reference sequence). The CDR3 has 15 residues. V was pared by 3 bases and J by 0 bases, with 13 bases between. The CDR3 nucleotides are TGTGCCTGGAGAACCCGTTGGGGGAGCACAGATACGCAGTATTTT. Translating it yields CAWRTRWGSTDTQYF.

J is TRBJ2-1 and V is TRBV11-3, with 11 bases identical to TRBD2. Trimming cost V 5 bases and J 2 bases; bases outside gene matches: 11. The CDR3 totals 18 residues. CDR1 SGHNT and CDR2 YENEEA come from the germline V gene. CDR3 sequence reads: CASSSGTSGSFPYNEQFF. CDR3 bases: TGTGCCAGCAGCAGTGGGACTAGCGGAAGTTTCCCCTACAATGAGCAGTTCTTC.

This clone was counted only a few times. V usage is TRBV7-2 and J usage is TRBJ2-7, with 9 nucleotides matching TRBD1. There are 16 residues in the CDR3. The V gene's germline CDR1 is SGHTA and CDR2 FQGNSA. With V trimmed by 5 bases and J by 5 bases, 13 bases remained unmatched. As DNA, the CDR3 is TGTGCCAGCAGCACCCGGACAGGGGCAAATATAGACGAGCAGTACTTC. This encodes CASSTRTGANIDEQYF.

The genes are TRBV5-8 and TRBJ2-2; possible D gene TRBD2, 7 bases. The CDR3 extends over 17 amino acids. Germline CDR1 and CDR2: SGHTS and YDEGEE. Between the trimmed V and J ends, which lost 4 bases and 6 bases, there was a span of 22 bases. The chain's CDR3 is CASSDQGLGGRPGELFF. The CDR3 bases are TGTGCCAGCAGCGATCAGGGGCTTGGCGGGAGACCCGGGGAGCTGTTTTTT.

The chain couples TRBV7-9 to TRBJ2-3, with D perhaps TRBD1 or TRBD2 (5 bases each). This CDR3 region has 15 residues. Per the germline V gene, CDR1 is SEHNR and CDR2 is FQNEAQ (reference sequence). Trimming stripped 4 bases from V and 0 bases from J, with 11 bases between. The chain's CDR3 is CASSSPWGSTDTQYF. The CDR3 DNA is TGTGCCAGCAGCTCCCCTTGGGGGAGCACAGATACGCAGTATTTT.

The chain links TRBV2 to TRBJ1-2, with D possibly TRBD1 on 5 matching bases. The CDR3 runs 14 residues. Trimming left V 6 bases short and J 4 bases short, with 15 bases between. From germline, CDR1 is SNHLY and CDR2 FYNNEI. Here the CDR3 reads CASRRGDWGYGYTF. The CDR3 DNA reads as TGTGCCAGCAGACGAGGGGATTGGGGCTATGGCTACACCTTC.

This clone was seen only once. The J gene is TRBJ2-7, the V gene TRBV7-6, with 9 bases matching TRBD1. With V trimmed by 1 base and J by 2 bases, 0 bases remained unmatched. Germline values: CDR1 SGHVS, CDR2 FNYEAQ. The CDR3 is made up of 14 amino acids. DNA for the CDR3: TGTGCCAGCAGCTTAGGACAGGGGGCCTACGAGCAGTACTTC. This translates into CASSLGQGAYEQYF.

The chain combines TRBV5-1 with TRBJ2-3, with 10 bases identical to TRBD2. Germline V gene lookup returns CDR1 SGHRS and CDR2 YFSETQ. CDR3 length: 16 amino acids. Trimming took 5 bases from V and 3 from J; bases not matched to a gene: 9. The CDR3 spells CASRASGRAGTDTQYF. DNA of the CDR3: TGCGCCAGCAGAGCAAGCGGGAGGGCCGGGACAGATACGCAGTATTTT.

The rearrangement joins TRBV4-3 to TRBJ2-3; D call uncertain. Germline V lookup: CDR1 LGHNA, CDR2 YSLEER. The germline V and J ends were trimmed by 4 bases and 7 bases, with 12 bases remaining between them. The CDR3 is 13 amino acids. CDR3 coding DNA: TGCGCCAGCAGCCGAGGAGAATACAATACGCAGTATTTT. Amino acids: CASSRGEYNTQYF.